This T cell receptor (beta chain) was recovered during a study of T cells in Graves' hyperthyroidism and ophthalmopathy. V was trimmed by 0 bases and J by 11 bases, leaving 13 bases between them. Germline CDR1 reads LNHNV; CDR2 reads YYDKDF (reference sequence). The length of the CDR3 is 13 residues. It was uncontrolled infection, other autoimmune disease, pregnancy or lactation that excluded patients. This clonotype was counted ten times or more. RNA transcripts provided the source from which TCR beta CDR3 regions were amplified. An initial round of RT-PCR targeting the TCR CDR3 relied on the HTBI primer set. TCRdb analysed the multiplex PCR reads with MiXCR anew, one entry per CDR3 protein. The table includes fewer than 900,000 distinct CDR3 sequences, around 15% detected once.

Source material: blood. This chain connects TRBV15 to TRBJ1-1; tentative D call: TRBD1 (5 bases). The TCR sequence derives from a man between 18 and 29 years old with Graves' hyperthyroidism. CDR3 in amino acids: CATSRDRGRHAFF. CDR3 coding DNA: TGTGCCACCAGCAGAGATCGGGGCCGCCATGCTTTCTTT.